This is a list of T cell receptor beta chains from one sample in a study of regulatory T cells in long-lasting Graves disease. TCRdb reanalysed the multiplex PCR reads using MiXCR and keeps one entry per CDR3 protein. The table has roughly 530,000 distinct CDR3 sequences, about 16% seen once. A further study also used this sample, focusing on T cells in Graves' hyperthyroidism and ophthalmopathy.

The sequencing here drew on peripheral blood mononuclear cells (PBMCs), taken at new diagnosis, from a patient treated with antithyroid drugs. The source of these receptors is a woman aged 40 to 65 with Graves disease. Both conserved end residues are part of each CDR3. Fields, in order: D gene, clone size, J gene, V gene, CDR3 DNA, CDR3 protein. A D gene is named only where the DNA matches it firmly. Size values are once, few and many counts, or a class for expanded clones, and some rows have none.

>TRBD2|few|TRBJ2-7|TRBV7-8
TGTGCCAGCAGCCGGGGGGTCGAGCAGTACTTC
CASSRGVEQYF
>TRBD1|many|TRBJ1-5|TRBV6-1
TGTGCCACCATCGGTCCCGGGACAGGTAATCAGCCCCAGCATTTT
CATIGPGTGNQPQHF
>-|-|TRBJ1-2|TRBV5-1
TGCGCCAGCAGCTTGGAATCCACAGATGGCTACACCTTC
CASSLESTDGYTF
>-|many|TRBJ2-1|TRBV11-2
TGTGCCAGCAGCCACTACAATGAGCAGTTCTTC
CASSHYNEQFF
>-|many|TRBJ1-1|TRBV3-1
TGTGCCAGCAGCGCAAGGGGTAGCACTGAAGCTTTCTTT
CASSARGSTEAFF
>TRBD2|many|TRBJ2-7|TRBV3-1
TGTGCCAGCAGCCAGGGAGCGGGGACTTCCTACGAGCAGTACTTC
CASSQGAGTSYEQYF
>-|-|TRBJ1-5|TRBV19
TGTGCCAGTAGTCGTCCCTCCGCCGCAATTCCCCAGCATTTT
CASSRPSAAIPQHF
>-|few|TRBJ1-6|TRBV3-1
TGTGCCAGCAGCCAGGGGGGGGGGACAACTTTGGCACCCCTCCACTTT
CASSQGGGTTLAPLHF
>-|few|TRBJ1-6|TRBV18
TGTGCCAGCTCACCATCGGGACTCTATAATTCACCCCTCCACTTT
CASSPSGLYNSPLHF
>TRBD1|many|TRBJ2-7|TRBV3-1
TGTGCCAGCAGCCAGGGGACAGGGGCCTACGAGCAGTACTTC
CASSQGTGAYEQYF
>-|many|TRBJ1-4|TRBV2
TGTGCCAGCTCACCGGGACTTGCAACTAATGAAAAACTGTTTTTT
CASSPGLATNEKLFF
>-|-|TRBJ1-2|TRBV20-1
TGCAGTGCCGGTGGGACTCTCTATGGCTACACCTTC
CSAGGTLYGYTF
>-|few|TRBJ1-2|TRBV3-1
TGTGCCAGCAGCCAGCCGGGACACAACTATGGCTACACCTTC
CASSQPGHNYGYTF